The 3 T cell receptor beta chains in this list originate from one sample, sequenced in a study of Ad26.COV2.S vaccination and SARS-CoV-2 variants. The treatment is: roughly 20 received Ad26.COV2.S at low or high dose, single or two shots; about 5 received placebo; per-sample allocation not given. The investigators took samples on day 63 after the first vaccine or placebo injection. Some clones are missing from TCRdb's copy, which holds only in-frame ones; the method was immunoSEQ multiplex PCR. This sample has 350,000 to 450,000 clones, with 75% to 90% found just once. The sample consisted of peripheral blood, taken in a trial of Ad26.COV2.S vaccine versus placebo. These TCRs come from a person between 18 and 65 years old who received the Ad26.COV2.S COVID-19 vaccine or a placebo.

The table lists this clone with a count of one. The gene calls are TRBV5-1 and TRBJ1-1, with a tentative D call TRBD1 (5 bases). The CDR3 covers 14 residues. Germline V gene lookup returns CDR1 SGHRS and CDR2 YFSETQ. The V end lost 4 bases, the J end lost 1 base, and 11 bases lay between the germline ends. CDR3 in DNA: TGCGCCAGCAGCCACCCCCAGGGGAACACTGAAGCTTTCTTT. The encoded protein is CASSHPQGNTEAFF.

This clone was picked up a small number of times. Other DNA sequences in the same sample also yield this CDR3. The J gene is TRBJ2-5, the V gene TRBV7-9, with D unresolved. CDR1 and CDR2 (germline): SEHNR, FQNEAQ (reference sequence). V dropped 4 bases and J dropped 5 bases, with 5 bases sitting between them. The CDR3 is made up of 11 amino acids. In nucleotides, the CDR3 is TGTGCCAGCAGCTCCAGGGAGACCCAGTACTTC. It is translated as CASSSRETQYF.

The gene calls are TRBV28 and TRBJ1-1; tentatively, D is TRBD1 (5 bases). CDR3 length: 14 residues. The germline gives CDR1 MDHEN, CDR2 SYDVKM. The V gene lost 5 bases and the J gene lost 7 bases, with 17 bases spanning the gap. DNA of the CDR3: TGTGCCAGCAGTCGGACATCCTTGGGGCATGAAGCTTTCTTT. Protein: CASSRTSLGHEAFF.